The 30 T cell receptor beta chains below come from one sample, sequenced in a study of cytomegalovirus exposure and HLA in healthy donors. In the PCR, 60 Vbeta and 13 Jbeta primers were used. Generated by immunoSEQ multiplex PCR, the TCRdb table keeps only in-frame clones and is missing some. This sample has about 190,000 clones, with 80% found just once. Sequenced material: PBMCs. These receptor sequences come from a man aged 40-50 years in good health and CMV-seropositive.

The V and J genes are TRBV29-1 and TRBJ2-5, with a weak D call TRBD2 (6 bases). The CDR3 runs to 12 residues. The V gene's germline CDR1 is SQVTM and CDR2 ANQGSEA. Trimming left V 4 bases short and J 7 bases short, with 13 bases between. The CDR3 protein is CSVGLGPGTQYF. The CDR3 nucleotides read TGCAGCGTTGGACTAGGGCCGGGGACCCAGTACTTC. The whole variable domain, remainder taken from reference TRBV29-1 and TRBJ2-5, is SAVISQKPSRDICQRGTSLTIQCQVDSQVTMMFWYRQQPGQSLTLIATANQGSEATYESGFVIDKFPISRPNLTFSTLTVSNMSPEDSSIYLCSVGLGPGTQYFGPGTRLLVL.

The chain couples TRBV4-1 to TRBJ1-1; D uncertain. This CDR3 has 14 amino acids. CDR1 is MGHRA, CDR2 YSYEKL, per germline. Between the trimmed V and J ends, which lost 0 bases and 6 bases, there was a span of 11 bases. The CDR3 sequence: CASSQDLGPPEAFF. Written as DNA, the CDR3 is TGCGCCAGCAGCCAAGATCTAGGTCCCCCTGAAGCTTTCTTT.

The CDR3 bases are TGTGCCAGCAGCTCCTGGACTAGCGGGCGCAACTACGAGCAGTACTTC. This gives the protein CASSSWTSGRNYEQYF. The chain couples TRBV7-9 to TRBJ2-7, with 11 bases that match TRBD2. The CDR3 is made up of 16 amino acids. V shed 4 bases and J 3 bases; nucleotides not matched to a gene: 8. The germline V gene encodes CDR1 SEHNR and CDR2 FQNEAQ (reference sequence).

The chain is built from TRBV5-4 and TRBJ2-7; 7 bases match TRBD1. The length of the CDR3 is 14 residues. J gave up 1 base and V 5 bases, and 6 bases lay outside the gene matches. Germline V lookup: CDR1 SGHNT, CDR2 YYREEE (reference sequence). CDR3: CASRPPGQSYEQYF. The CDR3 DNA reads as TGTGCCAGCAGACCTCCGGGACAGTCCTACGAGCAGTACTTC.

The CDR3 sequence is CASRALVVRTDTQYF. In nucleotides, the CDR3 is TGTGCCAGCAGGGCACTAGTAGTTCGCACAGATACGCAGTATTTT. The rearrangement uses TRBV6-5 and TRBJ2-3; a weak D match, TRBD2 (5 bases). CDR3 length: 15 amino acids. Trimming took off 6 bases at V and 1 base at J, with 14 bases between the two ends. CDR1 MNHEY and CDR2 SVGAGI come from the germline V gene.

V gene TRBV2 combines with J gene TRBJ2-7; possible D gene TRBD2, 6 bases. The CDR3 is 14 amino acids. The germline gives CDR1 SNHLY, CDR2 FYNNEI. Trimming pared 8 bases from V and 0 bases from J, leaving 14 bases between. The CDR3 nucleotides are TGTGCCAGCGGGGGGAACCTCATCTCCTACGAGCAGTACTTC. The encoded protein is CASGGNLISYEQYF.

The chain joins TRBV13 to TRBJ1-1, with 7 bases lining up with TRBD1. Germline V gene lookup returns CDR1 PRHDT and CDR2 FYEKMQ (reference sequence). The length of the CDR3 is 14 residues. V gave up 5 bases and J gave up 4 bases; unmatched junction bases: 7. This CDR3 is CASSGPRGRTEAFF. In DNA, the CDR3 is TGTGCCAGCAGCGGACCGAGGGGGCGCACTGAAGCTTTCTTT. The entire variable domain, with the rest obtained from reference TRBV13 and TRBJ1-1, is as follows: AAGVIQSPRHLIKEKRETATLKCYPIPRHDTVYWYQQGPGQDPQFLISFYEKMQSDKGSIPDRFSAQQFSDYHSELNMSSLELGDSALYFCASSGPRGRTEAFFGQGTRLTVV.

In regard to this clone: A much larger clone is a single base away; this may be a read error. The chain carries TRBV2 and TRBJ1-5; the match to TRBD1 covers 7 bases. Germline CDR1 is SNHLY and CDR2 is FYNNEI. CDR3 length equals 14 residues. V was clipped by 6 bases and J by 3 bases; unmatched bases: 5. The CDR3 sequence: CASSPGQSNQPQHF. The CDR3 DNA reads as TGTGCCAGCAGCCCGGGACAGTCCAATCAGCCCCAGCATTTT.

The chain links TRBV7-9 to TRBJ2-6, with no clear D. V lost 3 bases and J 2 bases, leaving 8 bases between the germline ends. CDR3 length equals 15 residues. Germline-derived CDR1 and CDR2 are SEHNR and FQNEAQ (reference sequence). The CDR3 spells CASSLWSAGANVLTF. The CDR3 DNA sequence: TGTGCCAGCAGCTTGTGGTCAGCTGGGGCCAACGTCCTGACTTTC.

This clone occurred a few times. The V and J genes are TRBV7-9 and TRBJ1-2, with 10 bases identical to TRBD1. V gave up 7 bases and J gave up 6 bases; unmatched junction bases: 8. This CDR3 has 14 amino acids. CDR1 is SEHNR, CDR2 FQNEAQ, per germline (reference sequence). Written as DNA, the CDR3 is TGTGCCAGCAAGCGGGACAGGGGATTAAATGGCTACACCTTC. It encodes CASKRDRGLNGYTF. Combining the CDR3 with reference TRBV7-9 and TRBJ1-2 gives the whole variable domain DTGVSQNPRHKITKRGQNVTFRCDPISEHNRLYWYRQTLGQGPEFLTYFQNEAQLEKSRLLSDRFSAERPKGSFSTLEIQRTEQGDSAMYLCASKRDRGLNGYTFGSGTRLTVV.

This chain uses TRBV18 with TRBJ1-5; D possibly corresponds to TRBD1 (6 bases). Germline CDR1 reads KGHSH; CDR2 reads LQKENI. With 5 bases removed from V and 6 bases from J, the gap between germline ends came to 14 bases. CDR3 length: 14 amino acids. The CDR3 loop is CASSEGQIAQPQHF. The CDR3 nucleotides read TGTGCCAGCTCAGAGGGACAAATCGCTCAGCCCCAGCATTTT.

This clone showed up just a few times. The V call is TRBV4-2, the J call TRBJ2-7; 7 bases are a match to TRBD2. CDR1 and CDR2 (germline): LGHNA, YNFKEQ. The V gene end was trimmed by 1 base and the J gene end by 6 bases; junction bases not matched to a gene: 6. The CDR3 spans 14 residues. The CDR3 bases are TGTGCCAGCAGCCAAGGTCAAAGACTAGCCGAGCAGTACTTC. Translating gives CASSQGQRLAEQYF.

The chain has TRBV27 and TRBJ1-2; perhaps TRBD1 as D (6 bases). The CDR3 has 15 residues. Deletions cut 4 bases from V and 6 bases from J, with 18 bases between. CDR1 is MNHEY and CDR2 is SMNVEV in the germline V gene (reference sequence). The CDR3 here is CASSSYGGGGNGYTF. CDR3 nucleotides: TGTGCCAGCAGTTCATATGGGGGAGGGGGGAATGGCTACACCTTC.

The chain is built from TRBV19 and TRBJ1-2, with D possibly TRBD1 on 5 matching bases. Per germline, CDR1 LNHDA and CDR2 SQIVND (reference sequence). CDR3 length equals 14 residues. Trimming removed 3 bases at V and 1 base at J, with 9 bases between. CDR3 bases: TGTGCCAGTAGTATCGTGGGGGGTAACTATGGCTACACCTTC. The encoded protein is CASSIVGGNYGYTF.

This chain connects TRBV7-9 to TRBJ1-1; D gene uncertain. CDR3 size: 14 residues. Germline loops: CDR1 SEHNR, CDR2 FQNEAQ (reference sequence). Trimming cost V 5 bases and J 5 bases, with 15 bases left between them. CDR3 nucleotides: TGTGCCAGCAGCCCGGGAGGAGGGAGAACTGAAGCTTTCTTT. Its protein is CASSPGGGRTEAFF.

V and J are TRBV27 and TRBJ2-3, with 11 bases aligning to TRBD1. Germline values: CDR1 MNHEY, CDR2 SMNVEV (reference sequence). V was clipped by 5 bases and J by 2 bases; unmatched bases: 3. The CDR3 is made up of 15 amino acids. The CDR3 loop reads CASSPGQGVTDTQYF. In nucleotides, the CDR3 is TGTGCCAGCAGTCCGGGACAGGGGGTCACAGATACGCAGTATTTT.

This clone appeared once. V is TRBV7-3 and J is TRBJ1-6, with no clear D. V shed 5 bases and J shed 10 bases, with 12 bases lying between them. The length of the CDR3 is 13 residues. Looked up from germline, CDR1 is SGHTA and CDR2 is FQGTGA. CDR3 nucleotide sequence: TGTGCCAGCAGCCCTTCACGGAGCTCACCCCTCCACTTT. Encoded protein: CASSPSRSSPLHF. Looking up the rest from reference TRBV7-3 and TRBJ1-6 gives the full variable domain: GAGVSQTPSNKVTEKGKYVELRCDPISGHTALYWYRQSLGQGPEFLIYFQGTGAADDSGLPNDRFFAVRPEGSVSTLKIQRTERGDSAVYLCASSPSRSSPLHFGNGTRLTVT.

J is TRBJ2-2 and V is TRBV6-4; tentative D call: TRBD1 (6 bases). CDR3 length: 14 amino acids. CDR1 and CDR2 from the germline V gene are MRHNA and SNTAGT. The V gene lost 4 bases and the J gene lost 5 bases, with 11 bases spanning the gap. The CDR3 loop is CASSVGGGTGELFF. The CDR3 DNA sequence: TGTGCCAGCAGTGTTGGGGGCGGAACCGGGGAGCTGTTTTTT.

The chain joins TRBV25-1 to TRBJ2-5; 7 nucleotides match TRBD2. This CDR3 spans 13 amino acids. V dropped 7 bases and J dropped 13; count of bases not matched to a gene: 15. Per the germline V gene, CDR1 is MGHDK and CDR2 is SYGVNS. The CDR3 sequence: CASTYKGGGVRYF. DNA of the CDR3: TGTGCCAGCACCTACAAGGGTGGGGGGGTTCGGTACTTC.

This chain uses TRBV9 with TRBJ2-1; 7 nucleotides match TRBD2. In germline, CDR1 is SGDLS, CDR2 YYNGEE. The CDR3 spans 11 residues. The J segment lost 9 bases and the V segment lost 3 bases, leaving 0 bases of the junction unmatched. CDR3 nucleotide sequence: TGTGCCAGCAGCGGGGGGGGTGAGCAGTTCTTC. It yields the protein CASSGGGEQFF.

This sequence joins TRBV28 and TRBJ1-5; 9 nucleotides match TRBD1. J lost 4 bases, V lost 6 bases, and 4 bases had no gene match. This CDR3 is built from 14 residues. CDR1 MDHEN and CDR2 SYDVKM come from the germline V gene. CDR3 residues: CASSRTGENQPQHF. CDR3 in DNA: TGTGCCAGCAGCCGGACAGGGGAAAATCAGCCCCAGCATTTT.

This chain links TRBV27 with TRBJ2-7, with 8 bases that match TRBD2. V was pared by 5 bases and J by 2 bases, with 5 bases of the junction left unmatched. The CDR3 sequence is 14 residues long. Germline V gene data show CDR1 as MNHEY and CDR2 as SMNVEV (reference sequence). CDR3 residues: CASSPGLAPYEQYF. The CDR3 DNA follows: TGTGCCAGCAGTCCCGGACTAGCCCCCTACGAGCAGTACTTC.

The chain employs TRBV5-1 and TRBJ1-1; D is uncertain. The CDR3 has 11 amino acids. V dropped 6 bases and J dropped 3 bases, with 6 bases sitting between them. The germline V gene has CDR1 SGHRS and CDR2 YFSETQ. The CDR3 sequence is CASIQDTEAFF. The CDR3 DNA reads TGCGCCAGCATCCAGGACACTGAAGCTTTCTTT.

This rearrangement joins TRBV30 to TRBJ1-3, with TRBD1 identical over 10 bases. Per the germline V gene, CDR1 is GTSNPN and CDR2 is SVGIG (reference sequence). This CDR3 comprises 13 residues. Trimming removed 7 bases from V and 8 bases from J; junction bases left unmatched: 8. CDR3 coding DNA: TGTGCCTCTACGGGACAGGGGCCGGACACCATATATTTT. Protein product: CASTGQGPDTIYF.

This chain links TRBV4-2 with TRBJ1-1, with D possibly being TRBD1 (5 bases). Germline CDR1 LGHNA, CDR2 YNFKEQ. The CDR3 has 13 residues. Deletions cut 4 bases from V and 11 bases from J, with 17 bases between. This CDR3 is CASSPGTGYEAFF. CDR3 in DNA: TGTGCCAGCAGCCCTGGGACTGGGTACGAGGCTTTCTTT.

The gene calls are TRBV27 and TRBJ2-1, with 9 bases that match TRBD2. Per germline, CDR1 MNHEY and CDR2 SMNVEV (reference sequence). The CDR3 has 14 amino acids. J was trimmed by 7 bases and V by 10 bases; bases with no gene match: 11. CDR3 coding DNA: TGTGCCACTAGGAGCGGGGGGTCTAAGAATGAGCAGTTCTTC. Translation gives CATRSGGSKNEQFF.

The V call is TRBV2, the J call TRBJ2-2; 8 nucleotides align to TRBD2. With 9 bases clipped from V and 6 bases from J, the junction kept 12 bases outside the gene matches. This CDR3 has 15 amino acids. Germline V gene data show CDR1 as SNHLY and CDR2 as FYNNEI. CDR3 in DNA: TGTGCCAGAACCCGGACTAGCTTGAATGCCGGGGAGCTGTTTTTT. As protein: CARTRTSLNAGELFF.

The chain has TRBV28 and TRBJ2-1; 7 nucleotides agree with TRBD1. CDR1 and CDR2 (germline): MDHEN, SYDVKM. CDR3 length: 15 amino acids. V lost 6 bases and J lost 3; bases outside the gene matches: 8. CDR3 in amino acids: CASRDTGTVYNEQFF. In DNA, the CDR3 is TGTGCCAGCAGAGATACCGGGACAGTCTACAATGAGCAGTTCTTC.

This chain links TRBV5-4 with TRBJ2-3; 12 bases map to TRBD1. The CDR3 runs to 16 residues. Germline assignment: CDR1 SGHNT and CDR2 YYREEE (reference sequence). V gave up 4 bases and J gave up 1 base; unmatched junction bases: 4. The CDR3 DNA reads as TGTGCCAGCAGCCGGGACAGGGGGCAAGGCACAGATACGCAGTATTTT. Amino acids: CASSRDRGQGTDTQYF.

The chain links TRBV7-2 to TRBJ2-5, with D perhaps TRBD1 (5 bases). Germline CDR1 SGHTA, CDR2 FQGNSA. Trimming left V 1 base short and J 4 bases short, with 13 bases between. This CDR3 has 15 residues. CDR3 sequence reads: CASSLVSARVETQYF. CDR3 sequence (DNA): TGTGCCAGCAGCTTAGTATCGGCCAGGGTAGAGACCCAGTACTTC.